Sequencing of this T cell receptor (beta chain) was carried out in a study of blood T cell repertoires in COVID-19. Study-level background: Sources were T cells, B-cell-depleted T cells, or PBMCs; the material itself was cDNA or gDNA.

In the authors' methods: Reference gene primer amplification gave estimated nucleated cell counts. Generated by immunoSEQ multiplex PCR, the TCRdb table keeps only in-frame clones and is missing some. D and trimming were read from the DNA, whereas the V and J calls and clone size are those reported in that table. The sample contains approximately 110,000 clones, around 83% of which appear only once. The CDR3 spans 14 residues. V dropped 6 bases and J dropped 6; count of bases not matched to a gene: 5. The V gene's germline CDR1 is SQVTM and CDR2 ANQGSEA. The sequenced sample was peripheral blood. This receptor was obtained from an elderly woman with active or convalescent COVID-19. The J gene is TRBJ2-2, the V gene TRBV29-1; 12 positions match TRBD1. The CDR3 spells CSVRDRGLSGELFF. CDR3 in DNA: TGCAGCGTCCGGGACAGGGGGCTTTCCGGGGAGCTGTTTTTT.